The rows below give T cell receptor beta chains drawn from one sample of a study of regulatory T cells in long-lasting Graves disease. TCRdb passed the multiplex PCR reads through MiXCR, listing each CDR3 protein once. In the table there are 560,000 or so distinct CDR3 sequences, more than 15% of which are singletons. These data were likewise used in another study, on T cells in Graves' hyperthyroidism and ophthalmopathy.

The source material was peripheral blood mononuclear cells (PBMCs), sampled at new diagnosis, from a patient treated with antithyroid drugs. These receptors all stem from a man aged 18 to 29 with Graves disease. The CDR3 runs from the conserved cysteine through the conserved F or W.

CDR3aa: CASSPTGVHEAFF
j_gene: TRBJ1-1
v_gene: TRBV27

CDR3aa: CSANLERGEQFF
j_gene: TRBJ2-1
v_gene: TRBV20-1

CDR3aa: CASSYQGRRVASGAQYF
j_gene: TRBJ2-3
v_gene: TRBV6-9

CDR3aa: CASSIGQLSRMNTEAFF
j_gene: TRBJ1-1
v_gene: TRBV5-1

CDR3aa: CASSRDSSTEAFF
j_gene: TRBJ1-1
v_gene: TRBV2

CDR3aa: CSARGPGADTQYF
j_gene: TRBJ2-3
v_gene: TRBV20-1

CDR3aa: CSATRLLARTYEQYF
j_gene: TRBJ2-7
v_gene: TRBV20-1

CDR3aa: CASSGSLTDTQYF
j_gene: TRBJ2-3
v_gene: TRBV11-1

CDR3aa: CASSSFSRAYTHEQYF
j_gene: TRBJ2-7
v_gene: TRBV19

CDR3aa: CSVEVLGETQYF
j_gene: TRBJ2-5
v_gene: TRBV29-1

CDR3aa: CATTRGAWGGELFF
j_gene: TRBJ2-2
v_gene: TRBV10-3

CDR3aa: CSARTDPSYEQYF
j_gene: TRBJ2-7
v_gene: TRBV20-1

CDR3aa: CASSLARETNNEQFF
j_gene: TRBJ2-1
v_gene: TRBV5-1

CDR3aa: CASSLQTSGRGDIQYF
j_gene: TRBJ2-4
v_gene: TRBV13

CDR3aa: CASSARDRGWETQYF
j_gene: TRBJ2-5
v_gene: TRBV27

CDR3aa: CASSSDSPFQETQYF
j_gene: TRBJ2-5
v_gene: TRBV7-9

CDR3aa: CASRGGMETQYF
j_gene: TRBJ2-5
v_gene: TRBV19

CDR3aa: CSARETRHSGSYEQYF
j_gene: TRBJ2-7
v_gene: TRBV20-1

CDR3aa: CASSPRTSVAGELFF
j_gene: TRBJ2-2
v_gene: TRBV5-1

CDR3aa: CASSSVRADEAFF
j_gene: TRBJ1-1
v_gene: TRBV5-5

CDR3aa: CASSRRRTANTEAFF
j_gene: TRBJ1-1
v_gene: TRBV5-1

CDR3aa: CASSEETSGRAEETQYF
j_gene: TRBJ2-5
v_gene: TRBV6-1

CDR3aa: CASSHRDRTTNEKLFF
j_gene: TRBJ1-4
v_gene: TRBV7-9

CDR3aa: CASSAGTSGRAPFGTQYF
j_gene: TRBJ2-5
v_gene: TRBV11-3

CDR3aa: CSARRDYEQYF
j_gene: TRBJ2-7
v_gene: TRBV20-1

CDR3aa: CSARVQGAWYGYTF
j_gene: TRBJ1-2
v_gene: TRBV20-1

CDR3aa: CASSVAEVLGPQHF
j_gene: TRBJ1-5
v_gene: TRBV9

CDR3aa: CASRATGPNQPQHF
j_gene: TRBJ1-5
v_gene: TRBV6-1

CDR3aa: CASSVVEGGYTF
j_gene: TRBJ1-2
v_gene: TRBV9

CDR3aa: CASSQDLSGEGPSSGNTIYF
j_gene: TRBJ1-3
v_gene: TRBV3-1

CDR3aa: CASSHAHKGRGQETQYF
j_gene: TRBJ2-5
v_gene: TRBV4-1

CDR3aa: CASSLKGASGAVSIYEQYF
j_gene: TRBJ2-7
v_gene: TRBV7-3

CDR3aa: CASSGNRESEQYF
j_gene: TRBJ2-7
v_gene: TRBV5-1

CDR3aa: CASSPTQISYNEQFF
j_gene: TRBJ2-1
v_gene: TRBV3-1

CDR3aa: CASSLARGQATDNEQFF
j_gene: TRBJ2-1
v_gene: TRBV7-9

CDR3aa: CASSLTGAWNSPLHF
j_gene: TRBJ1-6
v_gene: TRBV28

CDR3aa: CASILGQRKGNEQFF
j_gene: TRBJ2-1
v_gene: TRBV7-9

CDR3aa: CASSPGAGETYEQYF
j_gene: TRBJ2-7
v_gene: TRBV6-1

CDR3aa: CSARPDPVLRVSSYNEQFF
j_gene: TRBJ2-1
v_gene: TRBV20-1

CDR3aa: CASSLPKGQETQYF
j_gene: NA
v_gene: TRBV7-9

CDR3aa: CASSSDGILAKNIQYF
j_gene: TRBJ2-4
v_gene: TRBV28

CDR3aa: CSVGIWDRGTGANVLTF
j_gene: TRBJ2-6
v_gene: TRBV29-1

CDR3aa: CASSQVDRDNGEQYF
j_gene: TRBJ2-7
v_gene: TRBV4-2

CDR3aa: CASGQGSGYEQYF
j_gene: TRBJ2-7
v_gene: TRBV28

CDR3aa: CASSTSGSLSYEQYF
j_gene: TRBJ2-7
v_gene: TRBV7-2

CDR3aa: CAISTSQGRRDGYTF
j_gene: TRBJ1-2
v_gene: TRBV10-3

CDR3aa: CASSPNSPGSGNTIYF
j_gene: TRBJ1-3
v_gene: TRBV18

CDR3aa: CASSGQGEGEQYF
j_gene: TRBJ2-7
v_gene: TRBV2